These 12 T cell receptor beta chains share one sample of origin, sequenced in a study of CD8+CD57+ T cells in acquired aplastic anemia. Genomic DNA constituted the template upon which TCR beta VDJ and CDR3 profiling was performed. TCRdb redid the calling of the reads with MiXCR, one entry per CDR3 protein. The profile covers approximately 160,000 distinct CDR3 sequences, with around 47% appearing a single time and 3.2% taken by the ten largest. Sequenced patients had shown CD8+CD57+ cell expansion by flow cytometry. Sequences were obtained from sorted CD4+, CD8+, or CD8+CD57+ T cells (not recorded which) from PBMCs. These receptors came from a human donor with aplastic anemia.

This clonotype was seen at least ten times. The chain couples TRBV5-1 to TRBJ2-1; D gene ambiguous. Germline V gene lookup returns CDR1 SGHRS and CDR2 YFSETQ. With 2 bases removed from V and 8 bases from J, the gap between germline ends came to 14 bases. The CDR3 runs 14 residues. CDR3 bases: TGCGCCAGCAGCTTAATCCCTGACAAGGATGAGCAGTTCTTC. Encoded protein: CASSLIPDKDEQFF.

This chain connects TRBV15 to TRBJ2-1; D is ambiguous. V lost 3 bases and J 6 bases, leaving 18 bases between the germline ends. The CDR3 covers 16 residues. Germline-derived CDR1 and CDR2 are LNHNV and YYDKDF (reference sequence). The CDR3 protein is CATSSEVRSLGNEQFF. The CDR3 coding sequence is TGTGCCACCAGCAGTGAAGTCAGGTCTTTGGGCAATGAGCAGTTCTTC.

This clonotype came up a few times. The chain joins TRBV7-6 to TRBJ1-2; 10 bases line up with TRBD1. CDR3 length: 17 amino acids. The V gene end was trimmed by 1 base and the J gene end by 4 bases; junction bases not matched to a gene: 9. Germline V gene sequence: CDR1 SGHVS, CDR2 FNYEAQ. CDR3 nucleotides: TGTGCCAGCAGCTTAGTAGGGACAGGGGATTTGGGCTATGGCTACACCTTC. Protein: CASSLVGTGDLGYGYTF.

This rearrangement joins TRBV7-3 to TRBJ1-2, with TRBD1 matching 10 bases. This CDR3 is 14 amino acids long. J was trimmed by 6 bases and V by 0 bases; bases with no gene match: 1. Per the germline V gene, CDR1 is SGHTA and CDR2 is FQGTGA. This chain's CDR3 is CASSLTGTGDGYTF. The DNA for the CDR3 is TGTGCCAGCAGCTTAACCGGGACAGGGGATGGCTACACCTTC.

The CDR3 loop reads CSARDGGGEQYV. CDR3 nucleotide sequence: TGCAGTGCTAGAGACGGGGGAGGCGAGCAGTACGTC. V gene TRBV20-1 combines with J gene TRBJ2-7; tentatively, D is TRBD2 (6 bases). V shed 0 bases and J shed 6 bases, with 9 bases lying between them. Germline loops: CDR1 DFQATT, CDR2 SNEGSKA (reference sequence). The CDR3 length is 12 residues.

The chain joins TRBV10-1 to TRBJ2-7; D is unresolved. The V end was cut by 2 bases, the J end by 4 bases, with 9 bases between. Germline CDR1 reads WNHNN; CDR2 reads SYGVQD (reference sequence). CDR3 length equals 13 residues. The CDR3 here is CASSEAHKYEQYF. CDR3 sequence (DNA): TGCGCCAGCAGTGAGGCTCATAAGTACGAGCAGTACTTC.

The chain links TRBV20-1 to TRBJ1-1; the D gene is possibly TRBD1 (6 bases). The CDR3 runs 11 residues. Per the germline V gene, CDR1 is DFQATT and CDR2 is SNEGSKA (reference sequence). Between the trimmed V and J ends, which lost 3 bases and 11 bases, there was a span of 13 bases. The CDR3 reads CSASPGQRAFF. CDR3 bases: TGCAGTGCTAGTCCCGGACAGCGCGCTTTCTTT.

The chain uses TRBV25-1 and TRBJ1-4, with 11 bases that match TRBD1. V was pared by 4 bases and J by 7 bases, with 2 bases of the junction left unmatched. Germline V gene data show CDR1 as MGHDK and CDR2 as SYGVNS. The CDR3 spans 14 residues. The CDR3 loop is CASSGTGGGEKLFF. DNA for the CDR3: TGTGCCAGCAGTGGGACAGGGGGCGGTGAAAAACTGTTTTTT.

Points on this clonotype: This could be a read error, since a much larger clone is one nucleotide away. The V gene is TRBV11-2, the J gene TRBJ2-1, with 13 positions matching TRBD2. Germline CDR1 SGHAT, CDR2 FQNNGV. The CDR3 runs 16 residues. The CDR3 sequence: CASSLVGLAGEYERFF. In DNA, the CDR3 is TGTGCCAGCAGCTTAGTCGGACTAGCGGGAGAATATGAGCGGTTCTTC.

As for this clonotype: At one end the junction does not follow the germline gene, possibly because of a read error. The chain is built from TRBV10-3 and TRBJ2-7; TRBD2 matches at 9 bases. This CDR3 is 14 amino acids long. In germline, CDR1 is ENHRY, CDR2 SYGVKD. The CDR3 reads CAISDSGREYEQYF. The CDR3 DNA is TGCGCCATCAGTGATAGCGGGAGAGAATACGAGCAGTACTTC.

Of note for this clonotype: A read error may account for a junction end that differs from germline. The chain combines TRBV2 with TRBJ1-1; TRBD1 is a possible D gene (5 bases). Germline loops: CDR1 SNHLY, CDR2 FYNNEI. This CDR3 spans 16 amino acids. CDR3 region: CAGSDRRQSDSTEAFF. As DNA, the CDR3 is TGTGCCGGCAGTGATCGCAGACAGAGTGACAGCACTGAAGCTTTCTTT.

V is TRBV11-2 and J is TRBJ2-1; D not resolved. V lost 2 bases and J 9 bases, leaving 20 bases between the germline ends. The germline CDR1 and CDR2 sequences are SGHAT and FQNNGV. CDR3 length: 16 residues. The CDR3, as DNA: TGTGCCAGCAGCTTAATGGGGAATGACCCGATGGCTGAGCAGTTCTTC. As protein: CASSLMGNDPMAEQFF.